This section outlines one T cell receptor (beta chain) sequence together with its context. This clone turned up a few times. No cognate antigen has been identified for it. The record has no base qualities; no much larger clone is one base away. This entry is derived from a study of beta chain features in type 1 diabetes (dated 2018 in TCRdb). Describing the broader study: Patients and healthy donors did not differ in mean age, gender distribution, total cell number or subset yield. A total of approximately 100 million sorted cells were examined across all samples, and the number of cells per subset was strongly correlated with RNA yield. The study compared the TCRB repertoires of sorted circulating CD4+ T cell subsets in recently diagnosed type 1 diabetes patients with those in matched healthy donors. Naive and central memory subsets were obtained from all 30 or so donors, but regulatory and stem cell-like memory subsets were isolated from only 8 patients and roughly eight healthy donors. What the authors observed across the whole study: The naive, central memory and regulatory TCRB repertoires appeared to resemble one another more closely among patients than among healthy donors. Because cDNA rather than genomic DNA was sequenced, highly expressing activated cells could have been over-represented, although no difference in activation and CD3 levels was found between groups. At VDJ recombination sites, type 1 diabetes patients had fewer insertions and more deleted nucleotides, which implies abnormalities in thymic rearrangement. Because small numbers of individuals were included in the HLA sub-analyses, any influence of HLA type on TCRB rearrangement was left unresolved. Type 1 diabetes patients showed a moderate but significant shortening of TCRB CDR3 length in all four CD4+ subsets. Shorter templates might be favored by PCR, yet because patient and control samples were amplified and corrected together, any such skew would affect both groups equally.

Each donor gave one peripheral blood draw, averaging around 120 mL, which was collected into heparinised tubes. Naive, central memory, regulatory and stem cell-like memory CD4+ T cells were sorted on a BD FACSAria II using a panel including CD45RO, CCR7, CD25, CD127, CD95 and CD27. Every sorted population had a purity above 95%. PBMCs were isolated immediately by Lymphoprep density gradient centrifugation and stained directly without culture. Samples were stained and sorted in pairs, with one healthy donor and one patient per experiment, so that batch effects were minimized. There are 14 amino acids in the CDR3, from cysteine to phenylalanine inclusive. Only the CDR3 part of the read is kept: 42 bases, read in frame from the first base. Relative to germline, V is missing 5 bases and J is missing 6 bases, with 12 bases of the junction outside any gene match. Sequences SQVTM (CDR1) and ANQGSEA (CDR2) are obtained from the germline V gene.

The High Capacity cDNA Reverse Transcription Kit was used to reverse transcribe all of the isolated RNA, meaning that expressed TCRB transcripts were what got sequenced. Deep immunoSEQ sequencing was applied to naive, central memory and regulatory T cell samples, giving an average of roughly 3.5 million total reads per sample. After sorted cells were lysed in RLT buffer, RNA was extracted with DNase-treated RNeasy Micro or Mini kits, with the choice depending on cell number. Each cell subset was processed separately to prevent cross-contamination, with patient and healthy donor samples processed together. Using the immunoSEQ multiplex PCR, TCRB sequences were amplified from cDNA into 87-bp fragments spanning the CDR3 region. Sequencing of the amplicons was done on the Illumina HiSeq platform. Concerning the study's data processing: Synthetic template baselines were used to correct PCR bias computationally, reads within Hamming distance 2 were collapsed together, and singletons that could not be merged were discarded. Reads were aligned against IMGT so that V, D and J genes, CDR3 length and insertions or deletions at six rearrangement sites could be assigned. Clonotype counts were normalized to sorted cell number within each subset before computing true diversity and Gini coefficients with the tcR R package. Repertoire sharing was quantified using the overlap coefficient calculated on TCRB nucleotide sequences. The table was pulled from immuneACCESS by TCRdb, which kept in-frame rearrangements only. Such tables lose some clones; where checked, under half of the loss comes from unresolved V genes, and the rest has no known cause. The D gene and trimming were derived from the DNA, and the V and J assignments and clone size from that table. The sample records around 280,000 clones, 8% of which are singletons. Roughly 0.94% of the sample rests with the top ten.

The clonotype originates from a woman younger than 30 in good health. The sequence is built from TRBV29-1 and TRBJ2-7; 8 central nucleotides agree with TRBD1. Sequenced input: central memory CD4+ T cells from blood. Here the CDR3 is given as CSVQGGQGAVEQYF. The bases read TGCAGCGTTCAGGGCGGCCAGGGGGCGGTCGAGCAGTACTTC.